These 20 T cell receptor beta chains originate from one sample sequenced in a study of blood T cell repertoires in COVID-19. Sequencing was performed with immunoSEQ multiplex PCR; in TCRdb, only in-frame clones are kept and a portion is missing. Among 150,000 to 200,000 clones listed, about nine tenths were seen once. Sample: peripheral blood. Every receptor here comes from a man in his 60s with active or convalescent COVID-19.

The chain has TRBV4-1 and TRBJ2-3; the D gene is possibly TRBD1 (6 bases). V lost 0 bases to trimming and J lost 3 bases, with 16 bases between them. The CDR3 totals 17 residues. CDR1 and CDR2 from the germline V gene are MGHRA and YSYEKL. Written as DNA, the CDR3 is TGCGCCAGCAGCCAAGATCCGGGACACCTGGGGACAGATACGCAGTATTTT. It encodes CASSQDPGHLGTDTQYF.

The chain combines TRBV7-9 with TRBJ1-5; possible D gene TRBD1, 6 bases. The CDR3 totals 19 residues. The V end was cut by 0 bases, the J end by 0 bases, with 18 bases between. Germline lookup yields CDR1 SEHNR and CDR2 FQNEAQ (reference sequence). CDR3: CASSLATTGERYSNQPQHF. CDR3 DNA sequence: TGTGCCAGCAGCTTAGCGACGACAGGCGAGAGATATAGCAATCAGCCCCAGCATTTT.

On this clone itself: Relative to the germline gene, one junction end is altered; a read error may explain this. The rearrangement uses TRBV7-2 and TRBJ2-4; 9 bases map to TRBD2. The CDR3 extends over 13 amino acids. The germline CDR1 and CDR2 sequences are SGHTA and FQGNSA. Here the CDR3 reads CASRLAGEDIQYF. The CDR3 bases are TGTGCCAGCAGGTTAGCGGGAGAGGACATTCAGTACTTC.

This clone was picked up one time. The rearrangement joins TRBV18 to TRBJ2-7; TRBD1 matches 9 bases. In germline, CDR1 is KGHSH, CDR2 LQKENI. This CDR3 is 14 amino acids long. V shed 5 bases and J 7 bases; nucleotides not matched to a gene: 9. CDR3 loop: CASSGDRGLLEQYF. The CDR3 DNA reads as TGTGCCAGCTCAGGAGACAGGGGGTTACTGGAGCAGTACTTC.

This chain connects TRBV9 to TRBJ2-5; the D gene is possibly TRBD1 (6 bases). The CDR3 extends over 15 amino acids. Germline V CDR1 and CDR2: SGDLS, YYNGEE. Trimming pared 1 base from V and 5 bases from J, leaving 15 bases between. The CDR3 region has the DNA TGTGCCAGCAGCGTATCCCAGGGGCTGATGGAGACCCAGTACTTC. The encoded protein is CASSVSQGLMETQYF.

In regard to this clone: The same CDR3 can be traced to other DNA sequences in this sample. The rearrangement joins TRBV5-1 to TRBJ1-3; 8 bases map to TRBD1. Germline assignment: CDR1 SGHRS and CDR2 YFSETQ. CDR3 size: 15 residues. With 5 bases clipped from V and 4 bases from J, the junction kept 8 bases outside the gene matches. The CDR3 region is CASSPGQGAGNTIYF. The CDR3 nucleotides are TGCGCCAGCAGTCCCGGACAGGGAGCAGGAAACACCATATATTTT.

This chain connects TRBV24-1 to TRBJ2-3; 7 nucleotides line up with TRBD1. V shed 3 bases, J shed 1 base, and the junction held 3 bases outside the gene matches. Germline values: CDR1 KGHDR, CDR2 SFDVKD. This CDR3 spans 15 amino acids. CDR3 protein: CATSDPGTGTDTQYF. In nucleotides, the CDR3 is TGTGCCACCAGTGATCCCGGGACAGGCACAGATACGCAGTATTTT.

The chain has TRBV30 and TRBJ1-2; possible D gene TRBD1, 6 bases. The length of the CDR3 is 13 residues. Germline CDR1 reads GTSNPN; CDR2 reads SVGIG (reference sequence). The V end lost 5 bases, the J end lost 0 bases, and 10 bases lay between the germline ends. CDR3 nucleotide sequence: TGTGCCTGGGGTACAGGGTCTAACTATGGCTACACCTTC. Protein sequence: CAWGTGSNYGYTF.

This chain links TRBV9 with TRBJ2-7; 11 bases agree with TRBD1. V lost 3 bases to trimming and J lost 9 bases; unmatched junction nucleotides: 8. Germline V gene lookup returns CDR1 SGDLS and CDR2 YYNGEE. The CDR3 covers 14 residues. CDR3 sequence: CASSEWTGGDGQYF. In DNA form, the CDR3 reads TGTGCCAGCAGCGAATGGACAGGGGGCGACGGGCAGTACTTC.

Turning to this clone: Other DNA sequences of this sample code for an identical CDR3. V gene TRBV19 combines with J gene TRBJ1-5, with TRBD1 matching over 7 bases. This CDR3 is built from 13 residues. Germline V gives CDR1 LNHDA, CDR2 SQIVND (reference sequence). Germline trimming cut 6 bases from V and 5 bases from J; bases unmatched to any gene: 4. CDR3 sequence: CASRRQGDQPQHF. The CDR3 DNA reads TGTGCCAGTAGGAGACAGGGTGATCAGCCCCAGCATTTT.

The rearrangement uses TRBV7-2 and TRBJ1-2, with TRBD1 as a possible D gene (5 bases). The V gene lost 1 base and the J gene lost 4 bases, with 13 bases spanning the gap. Germline values: CDR1 SGHTA, CDR2 FQGNSA. This CDR3 contains 15 residues. CDR3 protein: CASSLVSGAAYGYTF. CDR3 DNA sequence: TGTGCCAGCAGCTTAGTTAGCGGGGCGGCCTATGGCTACACCTTC. The variable domain in full, with the rest retrieved from reference TRBV7-2 and TRBJ1-2, is GAGVSQSPSNKVTEKGKDVELRCDPISGHTALYWYRQSLGQGLEFLIYFQGNSAPDKSGLPSDRFSAERTGGSVSTLTIQRTQQEDSAVYLCASSLVSGAAYGYTFGSGTRLTVV.

The rearrangement links TRBV27 to TRBJ1-5, with D possibly TRBD1 on 6 matching bases. Germline CDR1 and CDR2: MNHEY and SMNVEV (reference sequence). The V gene lost 5 bases and the J gene lost 0 bases, with 14 bases spanning the gap. This CDR3 contains 16 residues. Here the CDR3 reads CASSQNPGVSNQPQHF. CDR3 sequence (DNA): TGTGCCAGCAGTCAAAACCCAGGGGTTAGCAATCAGCCCCAGCATTTT.

V and J are TRBV11-2 and TRBJ2-2; D is undetermined. The V gene's germline CDR1 is SGHAT and CDR2 FQNNGV. Trimming took off 5 bases at V and 4 bases at J, with 17 bases between the two ends. The CDR3 consists of 16 residues. In DNA, the CDR3 is TGTGCCAGCAGCCCCCAGTTCGCGGCCGCCACCGGGGAGCTGTTTTTT. Translating it yields CASSPQFAAATGELFF.

V is TRBV7-9 and J is TRBJ1-3; tentatively, D is TRBD1 (5 bases). Trimming left V 5 bases short and J 0 bases short, with 14 bases between. Germline V gene lookup returns CDR1 SEHNR and CDR2 FQNEAQ (reference sequence). The CDR3 is made up of 16 amino acids. CDR3 region: CASSAGRGSSGNTIYF. In DNA, the CDR3 is TGTGCCAGCAGCGCAGGAAGGGGAAGCTCTGGAAACACCATATATTTT.

This clone was detected once. The V and J genes are TRBV4-1 and TRBJ1-1, with D possibly being TRBD1 (6 bases). V was shortened by 5 bases and J by 1 base, with 20 bases between the two germline ends. The CDR3 length is 17 residues. CDR1 and CDR2 from the germline V gene are MGHRA and YSYEKL. The CDR3 DNA reads as TGCGCCAGCAGCTCGAACAGGGTTCGGAACCGGAACACTGAAGCTTTCTTT. It yields the protein CASSSNRVRNRNTEAFF.

V usage is TRBV2 and J usage is TRBJ1-3; D is unresolved. There are 12 residues in the CDR3. Germline lookup yields CDR1 SNHLY and CDR2 FYNNEI. Trimming shortened V by 8 bases and J by 5 bases, and 10 bases separated the two germline ends. The CDR3 loop is CASLYARNTIYF. In nucleotides, the CDR3 is TGTGCCAGCCTTTATGCTAGAAACACCATATATTTT.

The genes are TRBV5-6 and TRBJ1-1, with TRBD1 identical over 7 bases. This CDR3 is 16 amino acids long. Germline V gene lookup returns CDR1 SGHDT and CDR2 YYEEEE. The V segment lost 3 bases and the J segment 5 bases; nucleotides outside the gene matches: 13. As DNA, the CDR3 is TGTGCCAGCAGCTCCGACTACAGGGGATTGGGGACTGAAGCTTTCTTT. It yields the protein CASSSDYRGLGTEAFF.

The chain employs TRBV4-2 and TRBJ1-2, with D possibly TRBD1 on 5 matching bases. Germline loops: CDR1 LGHNA, CDR2 YNFKEQ. This CDR3 contains 15 residues. Deletions cut 1 base from V and 4 bases from J, with 13 bases between. The CDR3, as DNA: TGTGCCAGCAGCCAAGTGCTTCAGGGTCCCTATGGCTACACCTTC. Amino acids: CASSQVLQGPYGYTF.

A note on this clone: This sample also contains other DNA sequences that code for the same CDR3. The rearrangement joins TRBV2 to TRBJ2-3; TRBD1 aligns across 7 bases. Germline CDR1 reads SNHLY; CDR2 reads FYNNEI. The ends lost 3 bases at V and 0 bases at J; junction bases unmatched: 3. The CDR3 totals 15 residues. The CDR3 DNA sequence: TGTGCCAGCAGTGATCGACAGGGAAGCACAGATACGCAGTATTTT. It encodes CASSDRQGSTDTQYF.

V gene TRBV30 combines with J gene TRBJ2-5, with TRBD2 matching 7 bases. The J segment lost 3 bases and the V segment lost 0 bases, leaving 13 bases of the junction unmatched. This CDR3 has 17 amino acids. Looked up from germline, CDR1 is GTSNPN and CDR2 is SVGIG (reference sequence). CDR3 in amino acids: CAWSVPRAGRGKETQYF. DNA of the CDR3: TGTGCCTGGAGTGTACCGAGGGCAGGGAGGGGTAAAGAGACCCAGTACTTC.